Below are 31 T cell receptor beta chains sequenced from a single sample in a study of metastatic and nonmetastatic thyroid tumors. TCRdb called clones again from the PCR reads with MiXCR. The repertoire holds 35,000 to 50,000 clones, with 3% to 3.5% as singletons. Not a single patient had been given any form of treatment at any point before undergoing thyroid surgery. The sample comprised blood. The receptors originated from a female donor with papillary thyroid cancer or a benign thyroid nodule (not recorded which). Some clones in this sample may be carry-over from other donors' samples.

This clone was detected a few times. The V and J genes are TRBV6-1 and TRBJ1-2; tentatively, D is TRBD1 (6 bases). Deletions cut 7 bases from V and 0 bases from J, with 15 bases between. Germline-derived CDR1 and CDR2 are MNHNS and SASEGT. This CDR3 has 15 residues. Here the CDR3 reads CASISPGQSNYGYTF. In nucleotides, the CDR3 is TGTGCCAGCATTTCCCCAGGACAGTCTAACTATGGCTACACCTTC.

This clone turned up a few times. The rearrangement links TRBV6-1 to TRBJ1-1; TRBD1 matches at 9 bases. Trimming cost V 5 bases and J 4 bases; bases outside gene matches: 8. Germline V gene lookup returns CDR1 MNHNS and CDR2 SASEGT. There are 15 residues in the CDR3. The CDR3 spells CASSQNRGQITEAFF. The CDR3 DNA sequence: TGTGCCAGCAGTCAAAACAGGGGGCAGATCACTGAAGCTTTCTTT.

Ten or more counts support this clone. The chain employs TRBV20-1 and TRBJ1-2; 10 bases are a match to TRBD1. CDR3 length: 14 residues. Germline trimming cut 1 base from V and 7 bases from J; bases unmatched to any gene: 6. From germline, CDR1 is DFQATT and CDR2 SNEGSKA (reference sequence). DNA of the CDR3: TGCAGTGCTAGAGGACAGGGGGCTTCACTTGGCTACACCTTC. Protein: CSARGQGASLGYTF.

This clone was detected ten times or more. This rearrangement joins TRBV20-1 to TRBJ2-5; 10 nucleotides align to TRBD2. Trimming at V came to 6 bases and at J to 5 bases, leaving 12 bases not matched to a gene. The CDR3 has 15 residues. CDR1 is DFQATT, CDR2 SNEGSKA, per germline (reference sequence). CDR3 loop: CSASLTGTSVETQYF. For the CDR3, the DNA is TGCAGTGCCAGCCTTACCGGGACTAGCGTTGAGACCCAGTACTTC.

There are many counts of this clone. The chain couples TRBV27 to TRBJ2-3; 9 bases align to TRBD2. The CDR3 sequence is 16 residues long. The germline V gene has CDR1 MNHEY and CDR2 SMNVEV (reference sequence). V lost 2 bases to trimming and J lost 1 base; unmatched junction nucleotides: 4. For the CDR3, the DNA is TGTGCCAGCAGTTTAAGGGTAGCGGGGGGCACAGATACGCAGTATTTT. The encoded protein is CASSLRVAGGTDTQYF.

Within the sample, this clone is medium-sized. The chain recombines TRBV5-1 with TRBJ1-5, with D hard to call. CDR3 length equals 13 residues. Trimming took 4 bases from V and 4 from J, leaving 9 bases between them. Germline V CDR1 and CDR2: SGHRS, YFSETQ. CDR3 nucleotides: TGCGCCAGCAGCCCTACCGTAAATCAGCCCCAGCATTTT. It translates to CASSPTVNQPQHF.

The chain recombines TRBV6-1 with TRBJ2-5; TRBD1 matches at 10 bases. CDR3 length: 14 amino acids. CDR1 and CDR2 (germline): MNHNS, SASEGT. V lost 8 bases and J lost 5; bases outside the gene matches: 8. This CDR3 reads CASGRDRGRETQYF. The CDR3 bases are TGTGCCAGCGGCCGGGACAGGGGAAGGGAGACCCAGTACTTC.

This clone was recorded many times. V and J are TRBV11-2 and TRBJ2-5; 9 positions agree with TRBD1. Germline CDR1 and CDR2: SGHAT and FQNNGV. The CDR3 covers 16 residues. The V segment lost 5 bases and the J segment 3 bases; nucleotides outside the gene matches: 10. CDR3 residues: CASSQPRDRVEETQYF. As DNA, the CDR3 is TGTGCCAGCAGCCAACCCCGGGACAGGGTGGAAGAGACCCAGTACTTC.

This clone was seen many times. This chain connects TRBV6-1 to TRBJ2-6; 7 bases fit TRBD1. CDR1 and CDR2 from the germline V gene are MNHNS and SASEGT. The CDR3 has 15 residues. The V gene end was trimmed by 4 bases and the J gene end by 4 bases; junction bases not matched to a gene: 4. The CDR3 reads CASSGDSSGANVLTF. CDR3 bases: TGTGCCAGCAGTGGGGACAGTTCCGGGGCCAACGTCCTGACTTTC.

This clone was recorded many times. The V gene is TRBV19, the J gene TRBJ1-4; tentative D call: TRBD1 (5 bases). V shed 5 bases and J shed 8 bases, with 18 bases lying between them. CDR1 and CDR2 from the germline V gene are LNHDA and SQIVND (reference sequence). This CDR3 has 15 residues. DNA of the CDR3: TGTGCCAGTAGTCCCTGGGGGTCGGTAGGAGAAAAACTGTTTTTT. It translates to CASSPWGSVGEKLFF.

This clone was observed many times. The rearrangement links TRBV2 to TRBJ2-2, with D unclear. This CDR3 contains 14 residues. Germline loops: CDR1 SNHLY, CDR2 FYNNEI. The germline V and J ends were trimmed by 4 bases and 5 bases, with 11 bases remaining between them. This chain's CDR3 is CASSGRQGTGELFF. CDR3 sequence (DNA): TGTGCCAGCAGTGGACGACAAGGGACCGGGGAGCTGTTTTTT.

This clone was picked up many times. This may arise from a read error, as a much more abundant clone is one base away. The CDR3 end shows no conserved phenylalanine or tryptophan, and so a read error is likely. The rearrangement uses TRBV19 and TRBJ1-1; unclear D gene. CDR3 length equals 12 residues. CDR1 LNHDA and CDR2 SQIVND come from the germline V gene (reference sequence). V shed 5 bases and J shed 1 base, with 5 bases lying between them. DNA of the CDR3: TGTGCCAGTAGTCGGAAGAACACTGAAGCTTTCCTT. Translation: CASSRKNTEAFL.

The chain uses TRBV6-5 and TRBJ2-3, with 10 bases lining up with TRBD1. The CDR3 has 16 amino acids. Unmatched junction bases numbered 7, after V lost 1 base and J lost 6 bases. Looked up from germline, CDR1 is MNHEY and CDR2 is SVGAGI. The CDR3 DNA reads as TGTGCCAGCAGTTACTACGACAGGGGGCGCGGGGATACGCAGTATTTT. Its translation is CASSYYDRGRGDTQYF.

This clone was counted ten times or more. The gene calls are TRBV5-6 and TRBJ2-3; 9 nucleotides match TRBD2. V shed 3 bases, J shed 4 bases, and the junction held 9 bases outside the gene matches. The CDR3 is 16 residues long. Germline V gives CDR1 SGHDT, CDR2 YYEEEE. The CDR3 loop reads CASSSILAGRADTQYF. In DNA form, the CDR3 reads TGTGCCAGCAGCTCCATACTAGCGGGTCGGGCAGATACGCAGTATTTT.

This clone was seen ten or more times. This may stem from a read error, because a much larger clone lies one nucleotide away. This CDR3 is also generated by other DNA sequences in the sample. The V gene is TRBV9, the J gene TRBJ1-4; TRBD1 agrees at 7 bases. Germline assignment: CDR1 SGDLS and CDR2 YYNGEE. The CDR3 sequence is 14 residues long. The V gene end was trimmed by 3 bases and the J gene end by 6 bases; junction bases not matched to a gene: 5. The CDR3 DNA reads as TGTGCCAGCAGCGCACAGGGGACGGATGAAAAACTGTTTTTT. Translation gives CASSAQGTDEKLFF.

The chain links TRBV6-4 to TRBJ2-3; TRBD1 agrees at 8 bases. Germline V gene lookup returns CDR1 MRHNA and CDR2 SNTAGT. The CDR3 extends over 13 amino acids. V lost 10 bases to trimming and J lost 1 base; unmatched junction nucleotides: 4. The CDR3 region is CANGQGGTDTQYF. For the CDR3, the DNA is TGTGCCAACGGACAGGGTGGCACAGATACGCAGTATTTT.

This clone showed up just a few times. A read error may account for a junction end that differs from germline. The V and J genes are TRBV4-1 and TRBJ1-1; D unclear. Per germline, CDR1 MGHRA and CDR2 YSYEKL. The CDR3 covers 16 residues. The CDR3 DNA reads TGCGACAGCAGCCAAGATAGGTACAGAATGAACACTGAAGCTTTCTTT. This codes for CDSSQDRYRMNTEAFF.

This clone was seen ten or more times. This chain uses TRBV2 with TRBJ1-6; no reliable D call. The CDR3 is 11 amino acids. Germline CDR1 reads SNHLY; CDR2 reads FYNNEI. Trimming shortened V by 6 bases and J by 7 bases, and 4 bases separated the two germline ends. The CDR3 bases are TGTGCCAGCAGGGCGAATTCACCCCTCCACTTT. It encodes CASRANSPLHF.

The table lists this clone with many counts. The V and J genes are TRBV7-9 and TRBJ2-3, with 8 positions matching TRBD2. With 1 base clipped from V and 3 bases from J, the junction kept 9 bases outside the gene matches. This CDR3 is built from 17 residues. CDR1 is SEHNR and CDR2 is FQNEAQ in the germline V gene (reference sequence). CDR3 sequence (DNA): TGTGCCAGCAGCTTAGAACCGACTAGCGTGTCGACAGATACGCAGTATTTT. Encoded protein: CASSLEPTSVSTDTQYF. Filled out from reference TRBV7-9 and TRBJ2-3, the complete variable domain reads DTGVSQNPRHKITKRGQNVTFRCDPISEHNRLYWYRQTLGQGPEFLTYFQNEAQLEKSRLLSDRFSAERPKGSFSTLEIQRTEQGDSAMYLCASSLEPTSVSTDTQYFGPGTRLTVL.

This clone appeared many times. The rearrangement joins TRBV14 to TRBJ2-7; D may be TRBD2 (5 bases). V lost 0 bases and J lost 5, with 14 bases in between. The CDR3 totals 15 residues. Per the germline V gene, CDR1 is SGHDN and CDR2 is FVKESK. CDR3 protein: CASSQDLGPGNEQYF. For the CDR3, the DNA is TGTGCCAGCAGCCAAGATTTAGGCCCCGGGAACGAGCAGTACTTC.

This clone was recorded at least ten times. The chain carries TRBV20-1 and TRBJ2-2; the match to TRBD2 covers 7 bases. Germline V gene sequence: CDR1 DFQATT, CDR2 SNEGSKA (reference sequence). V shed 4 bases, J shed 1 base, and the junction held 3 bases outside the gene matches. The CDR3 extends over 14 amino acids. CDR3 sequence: CSANTGGNTGELFF. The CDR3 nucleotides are TGCAGTGCTAATACGGGAGGGAACACCGGGGAGCTGTTTTTT.

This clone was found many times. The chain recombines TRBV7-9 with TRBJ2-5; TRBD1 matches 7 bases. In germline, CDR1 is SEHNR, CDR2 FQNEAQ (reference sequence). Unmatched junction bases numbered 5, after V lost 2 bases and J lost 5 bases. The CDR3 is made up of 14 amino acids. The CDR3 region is CASSLNRGGETQYF. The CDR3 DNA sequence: TGTGCCAGCAGCTTAAACAGGGGCGGGGAGACCCAGTACTTC.

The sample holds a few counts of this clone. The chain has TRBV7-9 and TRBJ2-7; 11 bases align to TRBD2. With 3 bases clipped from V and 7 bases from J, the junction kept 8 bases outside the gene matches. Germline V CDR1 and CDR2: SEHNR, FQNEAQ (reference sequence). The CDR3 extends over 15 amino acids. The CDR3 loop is CASSLVRLAGQEQYF. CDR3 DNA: TGTGCCAGCAGCTTGGTCAGACTAGCGGGACAAGAGCAGTACTTC.

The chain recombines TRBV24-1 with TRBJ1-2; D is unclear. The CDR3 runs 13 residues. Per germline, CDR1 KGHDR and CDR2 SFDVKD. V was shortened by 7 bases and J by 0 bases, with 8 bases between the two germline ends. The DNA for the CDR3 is TGTGCCACCAGGGACCGAGCTAACTATGGCTACACCTTC. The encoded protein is CATRDRANYGYTF.

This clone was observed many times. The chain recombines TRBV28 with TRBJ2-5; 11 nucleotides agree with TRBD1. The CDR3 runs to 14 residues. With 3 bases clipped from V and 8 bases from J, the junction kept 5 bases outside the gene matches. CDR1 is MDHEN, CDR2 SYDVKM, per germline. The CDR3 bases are TGTGCCAGCAGTTTCCGGACAGGGGGCGGTACCCAGTACTTC. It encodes CASSFRTGGGTQYF.

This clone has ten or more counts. CDR3 bases: TGCAGTGCTAGAGACGGAAAAAGGGCCAACGTCCTGACTTTC. Its protein product is CSARDGKRANVLTF. The V and J genes are TRBV20-1 and TRBJ2-6, with unresolved D. CDR3 length equals 14 residues. With 0 bases removed from V and 5 bases from J, the gap between germline ends came to 8 bases. Germline values: CDR1 DFQATT, CDR2 SNEGSKA (reference sequence).

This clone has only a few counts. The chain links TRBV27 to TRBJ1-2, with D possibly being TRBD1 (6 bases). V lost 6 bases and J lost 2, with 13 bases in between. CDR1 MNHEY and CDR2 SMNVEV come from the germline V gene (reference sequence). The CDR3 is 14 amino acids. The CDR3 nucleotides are TGTGCCAGCAGCCCATCGACAGGAAACTATGGCTACACCTTC. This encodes CASSPSTGNYGYTF.

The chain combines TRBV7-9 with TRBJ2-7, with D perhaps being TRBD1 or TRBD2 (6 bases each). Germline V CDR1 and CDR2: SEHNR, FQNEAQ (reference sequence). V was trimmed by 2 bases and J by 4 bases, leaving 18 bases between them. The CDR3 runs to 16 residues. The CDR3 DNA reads TGTGCCAGCAGCTTAACCGGGGGAGTAAGGGGGTACGAGCAGTACTTC. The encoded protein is CASSLTGGVRGYEQYF.

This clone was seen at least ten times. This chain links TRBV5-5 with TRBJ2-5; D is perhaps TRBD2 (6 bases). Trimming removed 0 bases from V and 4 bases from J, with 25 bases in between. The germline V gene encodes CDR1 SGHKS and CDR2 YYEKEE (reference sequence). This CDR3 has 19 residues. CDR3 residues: CASSLELRVWDGGGETQYF. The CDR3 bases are TGTGCCAGCAGCTTGGAGCTACGGGTATGGGATGGGGGAGGAGAGACCCAGTACTTC.

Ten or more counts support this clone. In DNA, the CDR3 is TGCGCCAGCAGCTTGGCCTCGCAGATTAATGAAAAACTGTTTTTT. Translating it yields CASSLASQINEKLFF. The rearrangement links TRBV5-1 to TRBJ1-4; D is ambiguous. Trimming cost V 0 bases and J 4 bases, with 10 bases left between them. This CDR3 comprises 15 residues. CDR1 is SGHRS, CDR2 YFSETQ, per germline.

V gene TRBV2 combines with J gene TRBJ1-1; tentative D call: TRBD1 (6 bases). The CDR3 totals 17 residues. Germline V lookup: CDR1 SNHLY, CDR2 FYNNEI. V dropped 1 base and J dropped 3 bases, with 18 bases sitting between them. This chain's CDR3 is CASSEVSTDRLDTEAFF. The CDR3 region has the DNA TGTGCCAGCAGTGAAGTTTCTACCGACAGGCTGGACACTGAAGCTTTCTTT.